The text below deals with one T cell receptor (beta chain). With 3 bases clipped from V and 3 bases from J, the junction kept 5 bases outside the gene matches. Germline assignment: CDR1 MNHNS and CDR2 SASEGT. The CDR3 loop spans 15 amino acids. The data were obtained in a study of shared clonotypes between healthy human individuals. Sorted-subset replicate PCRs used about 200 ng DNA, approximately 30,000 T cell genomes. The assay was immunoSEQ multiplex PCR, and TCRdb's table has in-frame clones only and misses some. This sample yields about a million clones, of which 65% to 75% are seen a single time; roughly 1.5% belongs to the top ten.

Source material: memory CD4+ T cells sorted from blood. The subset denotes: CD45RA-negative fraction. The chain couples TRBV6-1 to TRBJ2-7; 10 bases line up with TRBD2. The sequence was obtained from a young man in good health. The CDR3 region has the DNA TGTGCCAGCAGTGAGGAAGCGGGGGGGATCTACGAGCAGTACTTC. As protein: CASSEEAGGIYEQYF.